This T cell receptor (beta chain) was retrieved from a study of CD8+ T cells in alopecia areata. Study results and limitations: Researchers reported that TCR sharing among patients proved less clear than in mice, possibly HLA-linked. Whether baseline CD8+ expansion is linked to response remains uncertain, given a single nonresponder.

Treatment defined: oral pan-JAK inhibitor, 5-10 mg twice daily. The CDR3 has 15 amino acids. V lost 1 base, J lost 3 bases, and 12 bases lay in between. Germline V lookup: CDR1 SEHNR, CDR2 FQNEAQ (reference sequence). As the sequencing template, cDNA was produced by extracting RNA and reverse transcribing it. Measured with immunoSEQ multiplex PCR; TCRdb has only the in-frame clones, and not every one. The table records fewer than 250,000 clones, over 60% of them present only once. As to this clone: Its antigen remains unknown.

Source: CD4+ T cells sorted from blood, taken at week 4, from a patient treated with tofacitinib. The chain employs TRBV7-9 and TRBJ1-2; D uncertain. The receptor comes from a human donor with alopecia areata. CDR3 sequence (DNA): TGTGCCAGCAGCTTAGTGGAGTCGCTCCACTATGGCTACACCTTC. Protein: CASSLVESLHYGYTF. The whole variable domain, remainder taken from reference TRBV7-9 and TRBJ1-2, is DTGVSQNPRHKITKRGQNVTFRCDPISEHNRLYWYRQTLGQGPEFLTYFQNEAQLEKSRLLSDRFSAERPKGSFSTLEIQRTEQGDSAMYLCASSLVESLHYGYTFGSGTRLTVV.